This T cell receptor (beta chain) is from a study of T cell changes during pregnancy in multiple sclerosis. Clones were read by immunoSEQ multiplex PCR, and TCRdb kept only the in-frame ones, dropping some. The sample records about 72,000 clones, 91% being singletons. This sequence originates from a female donor with multiple sclerosis, enrolled in a pregnancy study. This sample comprised peripheral blood, obtained in the second trimester of pregnancy.

In DNA, the CDR3 is TGCGCCAGCAGCCAAACCCAGAGGCAGCCCCAGCATTTT. It encodes CASSQTQRQPQHF. The rearrangement links TRBV4-3 to TRBJ1-5; D remains unclear. V dropped 2 bases and J dropped 7 bases, with 9 bases sitting between them. Germline CDR1 reads LGHNA; CDR2 reads YSLEER. The CDR3 extends over 13 amino acids.